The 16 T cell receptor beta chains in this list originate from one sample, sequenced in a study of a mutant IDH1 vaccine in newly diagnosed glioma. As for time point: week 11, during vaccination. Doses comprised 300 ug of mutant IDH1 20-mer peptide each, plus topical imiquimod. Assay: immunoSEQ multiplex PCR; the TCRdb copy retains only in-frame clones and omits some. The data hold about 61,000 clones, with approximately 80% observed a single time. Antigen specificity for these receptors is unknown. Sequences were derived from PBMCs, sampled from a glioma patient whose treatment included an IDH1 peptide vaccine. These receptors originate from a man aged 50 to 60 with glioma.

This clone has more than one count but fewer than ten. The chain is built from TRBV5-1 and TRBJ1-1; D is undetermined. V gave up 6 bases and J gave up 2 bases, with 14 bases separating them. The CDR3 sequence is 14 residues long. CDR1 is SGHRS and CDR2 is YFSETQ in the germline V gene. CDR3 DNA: TGCGCCAGCACCCAACAAGGGATTAACACTGAAGCTTTCTTT. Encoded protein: CASTQQGINTEAFF.

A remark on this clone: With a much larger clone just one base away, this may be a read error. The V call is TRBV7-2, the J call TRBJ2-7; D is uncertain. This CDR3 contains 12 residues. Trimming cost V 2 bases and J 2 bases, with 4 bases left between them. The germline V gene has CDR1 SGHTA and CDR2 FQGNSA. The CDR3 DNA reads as TGTGCCAGCAGCTTATGGGCCTACGAGCAGTACTTC. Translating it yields CASSLWAYEQYF.

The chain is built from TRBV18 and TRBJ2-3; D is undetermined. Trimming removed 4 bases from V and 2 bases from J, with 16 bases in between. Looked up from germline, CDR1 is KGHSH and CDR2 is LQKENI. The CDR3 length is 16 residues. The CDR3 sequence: CASSRSTVGYTDTQYF. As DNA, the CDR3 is TGTGCCAGCTCACGGAGTACCGTGGGTTACACAGATACGCAGTATTTT.

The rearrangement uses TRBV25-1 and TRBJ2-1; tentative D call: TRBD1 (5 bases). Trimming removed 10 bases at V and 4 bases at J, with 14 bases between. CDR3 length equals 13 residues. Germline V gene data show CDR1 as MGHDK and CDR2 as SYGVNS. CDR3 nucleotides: TGTGCCACCGCCAAAGACAGTTACAATGAGCAGTTCTTC. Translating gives CATAKDSYNEQFF.

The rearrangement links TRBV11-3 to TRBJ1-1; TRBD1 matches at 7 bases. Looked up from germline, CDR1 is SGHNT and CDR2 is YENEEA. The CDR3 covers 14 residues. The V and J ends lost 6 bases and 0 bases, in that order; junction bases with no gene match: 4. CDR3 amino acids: CASRSTGMNTEAFF. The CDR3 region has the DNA TGTGCCAGCAGGTCGACAGGGATGAACACTGAAGCTTTCTTT.

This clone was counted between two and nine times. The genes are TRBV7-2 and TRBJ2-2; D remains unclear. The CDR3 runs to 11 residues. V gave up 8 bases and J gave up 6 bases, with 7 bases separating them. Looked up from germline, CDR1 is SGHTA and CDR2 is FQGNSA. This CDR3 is CASRISGELFF. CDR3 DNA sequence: TGTGCCAGCCGAATTTCCGGGGAGCTGTTTTTT.

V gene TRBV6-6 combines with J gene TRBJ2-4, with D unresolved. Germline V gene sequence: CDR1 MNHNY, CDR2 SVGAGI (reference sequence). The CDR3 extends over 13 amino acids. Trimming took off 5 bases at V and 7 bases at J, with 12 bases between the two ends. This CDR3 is CASSDGPSNIQYF. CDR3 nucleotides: TGTGCCAGCAGTGACGGACCTTCGAACATTCAGTACTTC.

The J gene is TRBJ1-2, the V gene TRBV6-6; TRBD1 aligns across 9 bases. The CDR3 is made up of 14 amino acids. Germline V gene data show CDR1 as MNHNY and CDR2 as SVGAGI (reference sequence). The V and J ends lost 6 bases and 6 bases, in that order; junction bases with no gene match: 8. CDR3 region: CASRAQGAVNGYTF. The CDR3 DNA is TGTGCCAGCAGGGCACAGGGGGCTGTCAATGGCTACACCTTC.

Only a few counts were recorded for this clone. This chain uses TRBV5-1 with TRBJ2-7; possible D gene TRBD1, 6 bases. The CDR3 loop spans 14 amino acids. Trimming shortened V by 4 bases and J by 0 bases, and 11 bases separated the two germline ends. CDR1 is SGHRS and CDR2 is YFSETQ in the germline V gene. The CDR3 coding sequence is TGCGCCAGCAGCCGGACAGTGGACTCCTACGAGCAGTACTTC. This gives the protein CASSRTVDSYEQYF.

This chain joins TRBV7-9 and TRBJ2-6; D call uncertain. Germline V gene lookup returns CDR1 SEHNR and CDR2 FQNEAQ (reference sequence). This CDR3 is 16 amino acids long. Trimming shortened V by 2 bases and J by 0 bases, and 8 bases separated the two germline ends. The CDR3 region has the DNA TGTGCCAGCAGCTTATTAGGATACTCTGGGGCCAACGTCCTGACTTTC. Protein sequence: CASSLLGYSGANVLTF.

The CDR3 sequence is CATSSTSGRASGEQYF. The CDR3 region has the DNA TGTGCCACGTCAAGTACTAGCGGGAGGGCCTCGGGGGAGCAGTACTTC. This rearrangement joins TRBV10-3 to TRBJ2-7; TRBD2 aligns across 13 bases. CDR1 and CDR2 from the germline V gene are ENHRY and SYGVKD. V dropped 10 bases and J dropped 7; count of bases not matched to a gene: 16. The length of the CDR3 is 16 residues.

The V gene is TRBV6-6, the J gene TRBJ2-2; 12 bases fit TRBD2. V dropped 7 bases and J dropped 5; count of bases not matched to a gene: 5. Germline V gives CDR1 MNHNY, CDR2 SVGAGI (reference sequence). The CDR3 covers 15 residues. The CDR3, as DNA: TGTGCCAGCACCCTAGGACTAGCGGGGACCGGGGAGCTGTTTTTT. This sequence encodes CASTLGLAGTGELFF.

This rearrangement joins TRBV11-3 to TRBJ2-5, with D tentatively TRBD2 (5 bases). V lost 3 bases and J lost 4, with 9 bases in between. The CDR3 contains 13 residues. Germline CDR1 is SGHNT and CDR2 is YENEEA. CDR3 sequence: CASSFGERETQYF. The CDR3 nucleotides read TGTGCCAGCAGCTTTGGGGAGAGAGAGACCCAGTACTTC. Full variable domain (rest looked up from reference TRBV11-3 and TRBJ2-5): EAGVVQSPRYKIIEKKQPVAFWCNPISGHNTLYWYLQNLGQGPELLIRYENEEAVDDSQLPKDRFSAERLKGVDSTLKIQPAELGDSAVYLCASSFGERETQYFGPGTRLLVL.

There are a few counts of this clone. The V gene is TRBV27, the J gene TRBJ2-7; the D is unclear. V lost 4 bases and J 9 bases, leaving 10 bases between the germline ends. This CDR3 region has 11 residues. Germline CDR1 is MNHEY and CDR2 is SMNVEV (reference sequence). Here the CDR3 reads CASSYGPRQYF. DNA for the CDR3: TGTGCCAGCAGTTATGGGCCACGGCAGTACTTC.

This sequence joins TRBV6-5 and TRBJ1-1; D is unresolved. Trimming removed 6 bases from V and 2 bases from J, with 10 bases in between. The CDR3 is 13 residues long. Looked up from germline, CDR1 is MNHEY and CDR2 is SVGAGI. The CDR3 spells CASRPDTNTEAFF. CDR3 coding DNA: TGTGCCAGCAGACCAGACACCAACACTGAAGCTTTCTTT.

The CDR3 nucleotides are TGTGCCAGCAGCCAATTAGGGGATGGCTACACCTTC. This translates into CASSQLGDGYTF. This sequence joins TRBV14 and TRBJ1-2; D is perhaps TRBD1 (5 bases). The CDR3 loop spans 12 amino acids. The V and J ends lost 2 bases and 6 bases respectively, with 7 bases between them. Germline V gene sequence: CDR1 SGHDN, CDR2 FVKESK.